The 15 T cell receptor beta chains below come from one sample, sequenced in a study of technical replicates of blood from a handful of donors. TCRdb's copy holds only in-frame clones and misses some; the assay was immunoSEQ multiplex PCR. The table lists about 79,000 clones, 94% of them singletons. Sequencing used T cells isolated from PBMCs. The receptors originated from a human donor in good health.

The rearrangement links TRBV7-9 to TRBJ1-1; D is undetermined. The V end was cut by 3 bases, the J end by 6 bases, with 8 bases between. Germline V gene data show CDR1 as SEHNR and CDR2 as FQNEAQ (reference sequence). The CDR3 is 12 amino acids. CDR3 in amino acids: CASSFGGPEAFF. In DNA, the CDR3 is TGTGCCAGCAGCTTTGGAGGCCCTGAAGCTTTCTTT.

This clone came up once. V is TRBV30 and J is TRBJ1-1, with a weak D call TRBD1 (6 bases). Trimming removed 2 bases from V and 4 bases from J, with 11 bases in between. CDR1 and CDR2 from the germline V gene are GTSNPN and SVGIG (reference sequence). This CDR3 region has 13 residues. CDR3 in DNA: TGTGCCTGGAGTCGACAGGCGCTCACTGAAGCTTTCTTT. Its translation: CAWSRQALTEAFF. The full variable domain, completed using reference TRBV30 and TRBJ1-1, is SQTIHQWPATLVQPVGSPLSLECTVEGTSNPNLYWYRQAAGRGLQLLFYSVGIGQISSEVPQNLSASRPQDRQFILSSKKLLLSDSGFYLCAWSRQALTEAFFGQGTRLTVV.

Here the CDR3 DNA reads TGTGCCAGCGCCGGCTGGCGGGGTGATACGCAGTATTTT. Its protein product is CASAGWRGDTQYF. The chain uses TRBV27 and TRBJ2-3, with D perhaps matching TRBD2 (6 bases). V lost 8 bases, J lost 6 bases, and 15 bases lay in between. In germline, CDR1 is MNHEY, CDR2 SMNVEV (reference sequence). The CDR3 is 13 amino acids.

The J gene is TRBJ1-5, the V gene TRBV28; a weak D match, TRBD1 (6 bases). The CDR3 totals 13 residues. V gave up 6 bases and J gave up 9 bases, with 15 bases separating them. Germline-derived CDR1 and CDR2 are MDHEN and SYDVKM. Written as DNA, the CDR3 is TGTGCCAGCAGACAGGGTCCCGCCGGGCCCCAGCATTTT. This codes for CASRQGPAGPQHF.

The V call is TRBV10-3, the J call TRBJ2-7; D may be TRBD2 (6 bases). The CDR3 covers 14 residues. Trimming stripped 0 bases from V and 3 bases from J, with 9 bases between. Germline V gene sequence: CDR1 ENHRY, CDR2 SYGVKD. CDR3 amino acids: CAISESKAGYEQYF. CDR3 nucleotides: TGTGCCATCAGTGAGTCGAAAGCGGGCTACGAGCAGTACTTC.

V is TRBV5-5 and J is TRBJ1-5; D remains ambiguous. The V end was cut by 1 base, the J end by 3 bases, with 8 bases between. In germline, CDR1 is SGHKS, CDR2 YYEKEE (reference sequence). This CDR3 region has 14 residues. Here the CDR3 DNA reads TGTGCCAGCAGCTTGACAGTCATCAATCAGCCCCAGCATTTT. It codes for CASSLTVINQPQHF. Based on the CDR3 plus reference TRBV5-5 and TRBJ1-5, the full variable domain is DAGVTQSPTHLIKTRGQQVTLRCSPISGHKSVSWYQQVLGQGPQFIFQYYEKEERGRGNFPDRFSARQFPNYSSELNVNALLLGDSALYLCASSLTVINQPQHFGDGTRLSIL.

The rearrangement uses TRBV10-3 and TRBJ1-4, with TRBD1 identical over 9 bases. Germline V gene lookup returns CDR1 ENHRY and CDR2 SYGVKD. The CDR3 extends over 13 amino acids. Trimming cost V 8 bases and J 6 bases; bases outside gene matches: 4. The CDR3: CAIGQGLDEKLFF. CDR3 nucleotides: TGTGCCATCGGACAGGGGTTAGATGAAAAACTGTTTTTT.

This clone came up once. The V gene is TRBV19, the J gene TRBJ2-1, with 7 bases fitting TRBD2. This CDR3 is built from 15 residues. V was clipped by 6 bases and J by 4 bases; unmatched bases: 9. CDR1 is LNHDA and CDR2 is SQIVND in the germline V gene (reference sequence). This CDR3 is CASSQFQREYNEQFF. The CDR3 coding sequence is TGTGCCAGTAGCCAATTTCAGCGGGAATACAATGAGCAGTTCTTC.

This clone was seen once. The V and J genes are TRBV2 and TRBJ1-4, with 8 bases fitting TRBD1. Per the germline V gene, CDR1 is SNHLY and CDR2 is FYNNEI. With 8 bases clipped from V and 11 bases from J, the junction kept 10 bases outside the gene matches. This CDR3 spans 13 amino acids. CDR3 sequence (DNA): TGTGCCAGCCTTCTCGAGCACAGGGGGAAACTGTTTTTT. This sequence encodes CASLLEHRGKLFF.

The chain employs TRBV7-9 and TRBJ2-1; 11 nucleotides agree with TRBD2. With 4 bases clipped from V and 7 bases from J, the junction kept 6 bases outside the gene matches. Per germline, CDR1 SEHNR and CDR2 FQNEAQ (reference sequence). The CDR3 contains 15 residues. As DNA, the CDR3 is TGTGCCAGCAGCTCACTAGCGGGGGTTCTAAATGAGCAGTTCTTC. It specifies CASSSLAGVLNEQFF.

This clone has only one observation. J is TRBJ2-7 and V is TRBV5-8, with D hard to call. Per germline, CDR1 SGHTS and CDR2 YDEGEE. V was clipped by 4 bases and J by 3 bases, with 20 bases between them. This CDR3 region has 16 residues. DNA of the CDR3: TGTGCCAGCAGCCCCCGAGTAACCCCAAAGTACTACGAGCAGTACTTC. It encodes CASSPRVTPKYYEQYF.

The rearrangement joins TRBV28 to TRBJ2-5; D not resolved. V was shortened by 2 bases and J by 1 base, with 2 bases between the two germline ends. From germline, CDR1 is MDHEN and CDR2 SYDVKM. The CDR3 contains 12 residues. For the CDR3, the DNA is TGTGCCAGCAGTTTACTCCAAGAGACCCAGTACTTC. Encoded protein: CASSLLQETQYF.

The chain couples TRBV28 to TRBJ2-7; the D gene is possibly TRBD2 (7 bases). Trimming took off 4 bases at V and 7 bases at J, with 20 bases between the two ends. Germline V gene sequence: CDR1 MDHEN, CDR2 SYDVKM. There are 15 residues in the CDR3. The CDR3 region is CASSSIGGATSEQYF. Written as DNA, the CDR3 is TGTGCCAGCAGTTCCATTGGGGGGGCGACTTCTGAGCAGTACTTC.

This clone has only a few counts. This rearrangement joins TRBV29-1 to TRBJ1-2; D is possibly TRBD1 (5 bases). The germline gives CDR1 SQVTM, CDR2 ANQGSEA. This CDR3 has 13 amino acids. Trimming stripped 2 bases from V and 3 bases from J, with 10 bases between. CDR3 residues: CSVEPGADYGYTF. In nucleotides, the CDR3 is TGCAGCGTTGAACCTGGGGCCGACTATGGCTACACCTTC. Drawing the rest from reference TRBV29-1 and TRBJ1-2, the complete variable domain is SAVISQKPSRDICQRGTSLTIQCQVDSQVTMMFWYRQQPGQSLTLIATANQGSEATYESGFVIDKFPISRPNLTFSTLTVSNMSPEDSSIYLCSVEPGADYGYTFGSGTRLTVV.

CDR3 protein: CASKRGEAFF. CDR3 in DNA: TGTGCCAGCAAAAGGGGGGAAGCTTTCTTT. V gene TRBV28 combines with J gene TRBJ1-1; tentatively, D is TRBD1 (6 bases). The CDR3 runs 10 residues. The V gene lost 7 bases and the J gene lost 8 bases, with 8 bases spanning the gap. Per the germline V gene, CDR1 is MDHEN and CDR2 is SYDVKM.